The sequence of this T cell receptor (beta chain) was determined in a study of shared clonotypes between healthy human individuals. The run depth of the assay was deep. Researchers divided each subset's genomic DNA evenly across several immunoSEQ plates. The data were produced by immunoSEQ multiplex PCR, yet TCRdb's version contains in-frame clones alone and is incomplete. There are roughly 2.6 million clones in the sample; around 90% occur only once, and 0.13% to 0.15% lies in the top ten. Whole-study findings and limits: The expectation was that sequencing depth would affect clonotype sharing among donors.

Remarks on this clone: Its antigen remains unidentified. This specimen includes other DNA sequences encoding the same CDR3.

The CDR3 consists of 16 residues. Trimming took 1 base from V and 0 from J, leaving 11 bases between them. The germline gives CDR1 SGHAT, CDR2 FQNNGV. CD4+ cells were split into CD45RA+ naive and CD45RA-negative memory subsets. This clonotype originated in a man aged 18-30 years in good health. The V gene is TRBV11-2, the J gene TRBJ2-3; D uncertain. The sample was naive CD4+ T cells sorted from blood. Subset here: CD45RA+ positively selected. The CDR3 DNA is TGTGCCAGCAGCTTAGCCGGAACCATTAGCACAGATACGCAGTATTTT. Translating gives CASSLAGTISTDTQYF.